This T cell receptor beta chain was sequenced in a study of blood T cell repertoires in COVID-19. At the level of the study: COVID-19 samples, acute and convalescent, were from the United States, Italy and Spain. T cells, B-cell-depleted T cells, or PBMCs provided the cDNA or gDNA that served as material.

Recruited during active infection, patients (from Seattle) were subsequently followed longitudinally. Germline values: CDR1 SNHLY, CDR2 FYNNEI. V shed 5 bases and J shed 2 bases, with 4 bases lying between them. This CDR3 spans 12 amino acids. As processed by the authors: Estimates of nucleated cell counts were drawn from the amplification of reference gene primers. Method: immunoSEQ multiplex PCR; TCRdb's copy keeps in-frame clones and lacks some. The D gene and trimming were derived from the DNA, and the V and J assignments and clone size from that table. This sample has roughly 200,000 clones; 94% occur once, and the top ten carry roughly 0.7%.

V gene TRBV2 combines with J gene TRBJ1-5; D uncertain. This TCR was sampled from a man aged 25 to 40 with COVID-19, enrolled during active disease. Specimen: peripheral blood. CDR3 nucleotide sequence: TGTGCCAGCAGTCCCGGCAATCAGCCCCAGCATTTT. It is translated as CASSPGNQPQHF.